The 16 T cell receptor beta chains below were found in one sample sequenced in a study of circulating and synovial CD4+ cells in juvenile arthritis. Profiling relied on immunoSEQ multiplex PCR, and the TCRdb table lists in-frame clones only, not all of them. The sample records roughly 14,000 clones, around four fifths being singletons. Sequenced: CD4+ T cells from synovial fluid. The receptors come from a human patient with juvenile idiopathic arthritis. Some clones in this sample may be carry-over from other donors' samples.

The V gene is TRBV20-1, the J gene TRBJ2-1, with D unresolved. CDR1 is DFQATT and CDR2 is SNEGSKA in the germline V gene (reference sequence). CDR3 length: 11 residues. The V end was cut by 4 bases, the J end by 8 bases, with 9 bases between. In nucleotides, the CDR3 is TGCAGTGCTAAACGAGTCCATGAGCAGTTCTTC. It codes for CSAKRVHEQFF.

This rearrangement joins TRBV15 to TRBJ2-5; maybe TRBD2 (5 bases). CDR3 length: 16 residues. The V and J ends lost 1 base and 2 bases respectively, with 14 bases between them. Germline V lookup: CDR1 LNHNV, CDR2 YYDKDF (reference sequence). The CDR3: CATSRAPLGGQETQYF. Here the CDR3 DNA reads TGTGCCACCAGCAGAGCCCCACTAGGTGGGCAAGAGACCCAGTACTTC.

The gene calls are TRBV6-5 and TRBJ1-2; D is perhaps TRBD1 (6 bases). The V end lost 4 bases, the J end lost 8 bases, and 14 bases lay between the germline ends. Germline V gene sequence: CDR1 MNHEY, CDR2 SVGAGI. The CDR3 totals 13 residues. DNA for the CDR3: TGTGCCAGCAGTTCAGGGACACAGGAGGGCTACACCTTC. Its translation is CASSSGTQEGYTF.

This CDR3 reads CASSQDPDGGISEQFF. The CDR3 DNA is TGTGCCAGCAGCCAAGATCCGGACGGGGGGATAAGTGAGCAGTTCTTC. This chain uses TRBV4-2 with TRBJ2-1; 7 bases match TRBD2. The CDR3 has 16 residues. With 0 bases clipped from V and 9 bases from J, the junction kept 11 bases outside the gene matches. The germline CDR1 and CDR2 sequences are LGHNA and YNFKEQ.

The chain carries TRBV18 and TRBJ2-7; TRBD1 aligns across 9 bases. V trimming: 0 bases; J trimming: 2 bases; junction bases outside the gene matches: 5. Germline loops: CDR1 KGHSH, CDR2 LQKENI. This CDR3 comprises 16 residues. DNA for the CDR3: TGTGCCAGCTCACCACCGATCGGGACAGGGACCTACGAGCAGTACTTC. Translation gives CASSPPIGTGTYEQYF.

The rearrangement uses TRBV30 and TRBJ1-5; D is unclear. V was clipped by 1 base and J by 13 bases, with 17 bases between them. This CDR3 has 13 amino acids. The germline gives CDR1 GTSNPN, CDR2 SVGIG (reference sequence). The CDR3 reads CAWSAEFSSEQHF. The CDR3 bases are TGTGCCTGGAGTGCGGAGTTCTCTTCAGAACAGCATTTT.

V usage is TRBV6-5 and J usage is TRBJ1-2, with D possibly TRBD1 on 6 matching bases. Germline assignment: CDR1 MNHEY and CDR2 SVGAGI. CDR3 length: 14 amino acids. V shed 6 bases and J shed 7 bases, with 18 bases lying between them. The CDR3 region has the DNA TGTGCCAGCAGCCGACAAACAGGGTCCGGTGGCTACACCTTC. It encodes CASSRQTGSGGYTF.

The genes are TRBV27 and TRBJ2-7, with TRBD1 identical over 8 bases. Looked up from germline, CDR1 is MNHEY and CDR2 is SMNVEV (reference sequence). The CDR3 covers 14 residues. V lost 2 bases, J lost 6 bases, and 6 bases stayed unmatched. CDR3 nucleotide sequence: TGTGCCAGCAGTTTAGACCAGGGGGCTTCCGAGCAGTACGTC. This codes for CASSLDQGASEQYV.

A single count supports this clone. The chain carries TRBV7-8 and TRBJ1-5; 7 bases line up with TRBD1. The V gene end was trimmed by 2 bases and the J gene end by 5 bases; junction bases not matched to a gene: 15. Germline values: CDR1 SGHVS, CDR2 FQNEAQ. The CDR3 is 18 residues long. The CDR3 loop reads CASSLSETGKGEDQPQHF. In DNA form, the CDR3 reads TGTGCCAGCAGCTTATCCGAGACAGGGAAGGGGGAGGATCAGCCCCAGCATTTT.

The chain has TRBV30 and TRBJ1-2; TRBD1 aligns across 8 bases. The V segment lost 2 bases and the J segment 8 bases; nucleotides outside the gene matches: 7. This CDR3 spans 13 amino acids. Germline lookup yields CDR1 GTSNPN and CDR2 SVGIG (reference sequence). DNA for the CDR3: TGTGCCTGGAGTCCCGACAGGGGAGGAGGCTACACCTTC. It specifies CAWSPDRGGGYTF. Full variable domain (missing parts from reference TRBV30 and TRBJ1-2): SQTIHQWPATLVQPVGSPLSLECTVEGTSNPNLYWYRQAAGRGLQLLFYSVGIGQISSEVPQNLSASRPQDRQFILSSKKLLLSDSGFYLCAWSPDRGGGYTFGSGTRLTVV.

This sequence joins TRBV7-2 and TRBJ1-1; TRBD1 might be the D (6 bases). CDR3 length: 15 amino acids. Germline V gene sequence: CDR1 SGHTA, CDR2 FQGNSA. Trimming cost V 1 base and J 3 bases, with 12 bases left between them. CDR3 coding DNA: TGTGCCAGCAGCTTAGTGGGCGGGGGCGACACTGAAGCTTTCTTT. It translates to CASSLVGGGDTEAFF.

In its sample, this clone was seen once. This rearrangement joins TRBV6-6 to TRBJ2-5; D unresolved. TRBJ2-7 explains the end of the DNA better; the J call may be wrong. The CDR3 extends over 14 amino acids. Germline CDR1 MNHNY, CDR2 SVGAGI (reference sequence). The CDR3 reads CASMPTLSTYEQYF. The DNA of the CDR3 is TGTGCCAGCATGCCCACCCTAAGCACCTACGAGCAGTACTTC.

The chain uses TRBV7-6 and TRBJ1-5, with 8 bases that match TRBD1. V was pared by 1 base and J by 6 bases, with 5 bases of the junction left unmatched. Germline CDR1 is SGHVS and CDR2 is FNYEAQ. This CDR3 is built from 15 residues. The CDR3 nucleotides read TGTGCCAGCAGCTTAGGGACAGGGAAAAGTCAGCCCCAGCATTTT. Amino acids: CASSLGTGKSQPQHF.

The chain uses TRBV5-1 and TRBJ2-3; the D gene is possibly TRBD2 (5 bases). Germline CDR1 and CDR2: SGHRS and YFSETQ. V lost 2 bases to trimming and J lost 1 base, with 11 bases between them. The length of the CDR3 is 15 residues. The CDR3 is CASSLAARGTDTQYF. In DNA, the CDR3 is TGCGCCAGCAGCTTAGCGGCGAGGGGCACAGATACGCAGTATTTT.

This chain links TRBV29-1 with TRBJ1-1; D uncertain. With 6 bases removed from V and 3 bases from J, the gap between germline ends came to 5 bases. The CDR3 runs 10 residues. Germline lookup yields CDR1 SQVTM and CDR2 ANQGSEA. The CDR3 DNA reads as TGCAGCGTACGGGACACTGAAGCTTTCTTT. Encoded protein: CSVRDTEAFF.

The V and J genes are TRBV7-6 and TRBJ2-5; tentative D call: TRBD2 (6 bases). The better agreement between TRBJ2-7 and the DNA end casts doubt on the J call. This CDR3 is built from 17 residues. The germline V gene has CDR1 SGHVS and CDR2 FNYEAQ. In DNA form, the CDR3 reads TGTGCCAGCAGCTTGGGGGTTGTCGGGGGATCATCCTACGAGCAGTACTTC. Protein sequence: CASSLGVVGGSSYEQYF.